This entry describes one T cell receptor beta chain. The sample originates from a study of shared clonotypes between healthy human individuals. Every subset's genomic DNA went evenly onto several immunoSEQ plates. In the authors' workflow: Junction-only immunoSEQ data arrived without quality scores, meaning filtering differed. Clones were sequenced by immunoSEQ multiplex PCR, and TCRdb holds only the in-frame ones, with some missing. Clone size and V and J calls were adopted from that table, with D and trimming inferred from the DNA. The table lists millions of clones, approximately 90% of them singletons. The study drew its donors from healthy HIV-negative adults without recent acute infections or vaccinations. It was into CD45RA+ naive and CD45RA-negative memory subsets that the CD4+ cells were split. Germline lookup yields CDR1 SGHTA and CDR2 FQGNSA. This CDR3 has 17 residues. Trimming took off 7 bases at V and 0 bases at J, with 19 bases between the two ends.

The TCR sequence derives from a man aged 18 to 35 in good health. This chain joins TRBV7-2 and TRBJ1-3, with D possibly being TRBD1 (6 bases). The sequencing input was naive CD4+ T cells sorted from blood. Noted subset: CD45RA+ positively selected. The CDR3 DNA reads as TGTGCCAGCACACTTCCACAGGGCCTAAGCTCTGGAAACACCATATATTTT. It yields the protein CASTLPQGLSSGNTIYF.